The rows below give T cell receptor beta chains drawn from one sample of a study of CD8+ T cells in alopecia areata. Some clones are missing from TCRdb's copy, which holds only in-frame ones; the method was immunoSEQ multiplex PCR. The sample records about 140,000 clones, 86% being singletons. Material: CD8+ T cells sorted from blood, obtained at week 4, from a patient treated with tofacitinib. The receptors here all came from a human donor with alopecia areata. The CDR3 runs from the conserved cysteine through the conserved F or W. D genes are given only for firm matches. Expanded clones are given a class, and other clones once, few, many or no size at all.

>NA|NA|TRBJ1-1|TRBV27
CASRIRQVGTEAFF
TGTGCCAGCAGGATTCGACAGGTAGGCACTGAAGCTTTCTTT
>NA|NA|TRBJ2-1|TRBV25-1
CASSDTGYNEQFF
TGTGCCAGCAGTGATACAGGGTACAATGAGCAGTTCTTC
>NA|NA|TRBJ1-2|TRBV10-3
CAISESLAGDGYTF
TGTGCCATCAGTGAGTCGTTGGCAGGGGACGGCTACACCTTC
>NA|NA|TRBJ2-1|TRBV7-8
CASSLINEQFF
TGTGCCAGCAGCTTAATTAATGAGCAGTTCTTC
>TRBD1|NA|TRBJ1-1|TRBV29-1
CSVEGGQGPIEAFF
TGCAGCGTTGAAGGTGGACAGGGGCCTATTGAAGCTTTCTTT
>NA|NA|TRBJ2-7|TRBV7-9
CASTDRGRPFEQYF
TGTGCCAGCACCGACCGGGGTAGGCCCTTCGAGCAGTACTTC
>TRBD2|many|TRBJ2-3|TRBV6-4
CASSDLAGGDTQYF
TGTGCCAGCAGTGACCTAGCGGGAGGAGATACGCAGTATTTT
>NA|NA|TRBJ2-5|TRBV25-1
CASETGDQETQYF
TGTGCCAGCGAGACAGGCGATCAAGAGACCCAGTACTTC
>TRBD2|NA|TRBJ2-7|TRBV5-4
CASSFGLAGGYEQYF
TGTGCCAGCAGCTTCGGACTAGCGGGGGGTTACGAGCAGTACTTC
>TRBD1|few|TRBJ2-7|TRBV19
CASTAGQGSYEQYF
TGTGCCAGTACCGCCGGACAGGGCTCCTACGAGCAGTACTTC
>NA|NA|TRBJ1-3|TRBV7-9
CASSRVFSSGNTIYF
TGTGCCAGCAGCAGAGTTTTTAGCTCTGGAAACACCATATATTTT
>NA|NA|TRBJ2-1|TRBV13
CASTAGINEQFF
TGTGCCAGCACGGCAGGGATCAATGAGCAGTTCTTC
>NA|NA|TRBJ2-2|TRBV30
CAWFNTGELFF
TGTGCCTGGTTCAACACCGGGGAGCTGTTTTTT
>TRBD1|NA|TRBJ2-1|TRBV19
CASSTGQALYNEQFF
TGTGCCAGTAGTACCGGACAGGCTCTCTACAATGAGCAGTTCTTC
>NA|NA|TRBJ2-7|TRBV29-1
CSVIVYEQYF
TGCAGCGTTATCGTCTACGAGCAGTACTTC
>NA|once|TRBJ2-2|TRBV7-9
CASSFTGASRTGELFF
TGTGCCAGCAGCTTCACCGGGGCTAGCAGGACCGGGGAGCTGTTTTTT
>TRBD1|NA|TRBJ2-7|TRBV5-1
CASRKGQGDYEQYF
TGCGCCAGCCGGAAGGGACAGGGCGACTACGAGCAGTACTTC
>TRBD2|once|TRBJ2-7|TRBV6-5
CASSPSGGEQYF
TGTGCCAGCAGCCCTTCGGGGGGCGAGCAGTACTTC
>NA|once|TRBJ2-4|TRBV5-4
CASGLGEENIQYF
TGTGCCAGCGGCCTAGGAGAGGAAAACATTCAGTACTTC
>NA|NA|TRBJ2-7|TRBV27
CASSSGGTEQYF
TGTGCCAGCAGTTCCGGCGGGACAGAGCAGTACTTC
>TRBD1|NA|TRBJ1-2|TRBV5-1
CASSPGQGIDYGYTF
TGCGCCAGCAGCCCTGGACAGGGGATCGACTATGGCTACACCTTC
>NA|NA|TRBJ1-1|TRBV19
CASRWGGSAEAFF
TGTGCCAGTAGGTGGGGAGGTTCGGCTGAAGCTTTCTTT
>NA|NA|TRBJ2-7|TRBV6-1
CASSDWTDSYEQYF
TGTGCCAGCAGTGATTGGACAGACTCCTACGAGCAGTACTTC
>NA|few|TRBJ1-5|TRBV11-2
CASSGLERSNQPQHF
TGTGCCAGCAGCGGATTAGAGAGGAGCAATCAGCCCCAGCATTTT
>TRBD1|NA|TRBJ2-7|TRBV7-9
CASSQTGGSSYEQYF
TGTGCCAGCAGCCAGACAGGGGGGAGCTCCTACGAGCAGTACTTC
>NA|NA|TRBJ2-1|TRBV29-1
CSVEGPGSNDGQFF
TGCAGCGTTGAAGGCCCGGGGAGCAATGATGGGCAGTTCTTC
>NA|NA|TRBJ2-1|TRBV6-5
CASSSGGVDNEQFF
TGTGCCAGCAGTTCTGGGGGTGTGGACAATGAGCAGTTCTTC
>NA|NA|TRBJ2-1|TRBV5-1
CASSFGMVTGSLTYNEQFF
TGCGCCAGCAGCTTCGGGATGGTTACTGGAAGTTTAACCTACAATGAGCAGTTCTTC
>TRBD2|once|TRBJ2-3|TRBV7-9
CASSLAGRAEDTQYF
TGTGCCAGCAGCTTAGCCGGGAGGGCCGAAGATACGCAGTATTTT
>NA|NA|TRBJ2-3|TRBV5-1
CASSAYNTDTQYF
TGCGCCAGCAGCGCCTACAACACAGATACGCAGTATTTT
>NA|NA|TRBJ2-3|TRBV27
CASTPRGGGSTDTQYF
TGTGCCAGCACCCCCCGGGGTGGGGGTAGCACAGATACGCAGTATTTT
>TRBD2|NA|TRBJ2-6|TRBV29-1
CSVEDRGRAGANVLTF
TGCAGCGTTGAAGATCGAGGGAGGGCCGGGGCCAACGTCCTGACTTTC
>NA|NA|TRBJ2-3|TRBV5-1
CASSLAQGLSDTQYF
TGCGCCAGCAGCTTGGCCCAGGGGCTTTCAGATACGCAGTATTTT
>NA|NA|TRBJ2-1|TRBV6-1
CASSEGSWQEQFF
TGTGCCAGCAGTGAAGGGTCTTGGCAGGAGCAGTTCTTC
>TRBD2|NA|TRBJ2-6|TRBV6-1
CASREGLAGGPGANVLTF
TGTGCCAGCAGGGAAGGACTAGCGGGAGGGCCTGGGGCCAACGTCCTGACTTTC
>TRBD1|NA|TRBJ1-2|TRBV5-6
CASSLDRDRVHGYTF
TGTGCCAGCAGCTTGGACCGGGACAGAGTCCATGGCTACACCTTC
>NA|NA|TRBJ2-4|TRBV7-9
CASSPGGNIQYF
TGTGCCAGCAGCCCCGGGGGCAACATTCAGTACTTC
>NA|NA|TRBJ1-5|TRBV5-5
CASSLGTSNQPQHF
TGTGCCAGCAGCTTGGGGACATCTAATCAGCCCCAGCATTTT
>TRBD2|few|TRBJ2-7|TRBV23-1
CASSRGGTQDPNYEQYF
TGCGCCAGCAGTCGGGGGGGAACTCAAGACCCCAACTACGAGCAGTACTTC
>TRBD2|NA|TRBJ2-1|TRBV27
CASNTGGPNEQFF
TGTGCCAGCAACACGGGAGGGCCGAATGAGCAGTTCTTC
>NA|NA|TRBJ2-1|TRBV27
CASSLQAEAFLNEQFF
TGTGCCAGCAGTTTACAGGCGGAGGCCTTCTTGAATGAGCAGTTCTTC
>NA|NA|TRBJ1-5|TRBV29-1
CSVRTEEANQPQHF
TGCAGCGTTCGGACAGAGGAGGCCAATCAGCCCCAGCATTTT
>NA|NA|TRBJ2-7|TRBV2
CASPVQGEGLRDEQYF
TGTGCCAGCCCGGTCCAGGGGGAGGGCCTCCGGGACGAGCAGTACTTC
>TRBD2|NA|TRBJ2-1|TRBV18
CASSPVSGVINEQFF
TGTGCCAGCTCACCAGTCAGCGGGGTGATCAATGAGCAGTTCTTC
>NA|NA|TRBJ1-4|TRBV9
CASSAQDNEKLFF
TGTGCCAGCAGCGCCCAGGATAATGAAAAACTGTTTTTT
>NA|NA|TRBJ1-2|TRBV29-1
CSVEESDYGYTF
TGCAGCGTTGAAGAATCAGACTATGGCTACACCTTC
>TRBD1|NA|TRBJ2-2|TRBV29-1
CSVEPDRGGDTGELFF
TGCAGCGTTGAACCGGACAGGGGCGGGGACACCGGGGAGCTGTTTTTT
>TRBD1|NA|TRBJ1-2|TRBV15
CATTRPGQGGGYTF
TGTGCCACCACCCGACCGGGACAGGGAGGCGGCTACACCTTC
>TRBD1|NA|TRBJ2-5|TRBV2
CASRGQFQETQYF
TGTGCCAGCAGGGGACAGTTCCAAGAGACCCAGTACTTC
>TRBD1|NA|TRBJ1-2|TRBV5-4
CASSRARGANYGYTF
TGTGCCAGCAGCAGAGCCAGGGGGGCTAACTATGGCTACACCTTC
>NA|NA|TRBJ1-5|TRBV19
CASHTPAGRFSNQPQHF
TGTGCCAGTCATACTCCCGCCGGAAGGTTTAGCAATCAGCCCCAGCATTTT
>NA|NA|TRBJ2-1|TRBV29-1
CSVEGRREGDNEQFF
TGCAGCGTTGAAGGCCGTAGGGAAGGAGACAATGAGCAGTTCTTC
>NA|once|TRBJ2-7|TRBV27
CASSTGSYEQYF
TGTGCCAGCAGTACAGGGTCCTACGAGCAGTACTTC
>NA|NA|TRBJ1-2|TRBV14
CASSQTVNYGYTF
TGTGCCAGCAGCCAAACGGTTAACTATGGCTACACCTTC
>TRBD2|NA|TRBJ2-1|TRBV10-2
CASKVLAGVDEQFF
TGCGCCAGCAAGGTACTAGCGGGAGTGGATGAGCAGTTCTTC
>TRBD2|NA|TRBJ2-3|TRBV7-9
CASSATSGYTDTQYF
TGTGCCAGCAGCGCGACTAGCGGCTACACAGATACGCAGTATTTT
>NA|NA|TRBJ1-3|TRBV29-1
CSVEHTGTGNTIYF
TGCAGCGTTGAACATACAGGGACGGGAAACACCATATATTTT